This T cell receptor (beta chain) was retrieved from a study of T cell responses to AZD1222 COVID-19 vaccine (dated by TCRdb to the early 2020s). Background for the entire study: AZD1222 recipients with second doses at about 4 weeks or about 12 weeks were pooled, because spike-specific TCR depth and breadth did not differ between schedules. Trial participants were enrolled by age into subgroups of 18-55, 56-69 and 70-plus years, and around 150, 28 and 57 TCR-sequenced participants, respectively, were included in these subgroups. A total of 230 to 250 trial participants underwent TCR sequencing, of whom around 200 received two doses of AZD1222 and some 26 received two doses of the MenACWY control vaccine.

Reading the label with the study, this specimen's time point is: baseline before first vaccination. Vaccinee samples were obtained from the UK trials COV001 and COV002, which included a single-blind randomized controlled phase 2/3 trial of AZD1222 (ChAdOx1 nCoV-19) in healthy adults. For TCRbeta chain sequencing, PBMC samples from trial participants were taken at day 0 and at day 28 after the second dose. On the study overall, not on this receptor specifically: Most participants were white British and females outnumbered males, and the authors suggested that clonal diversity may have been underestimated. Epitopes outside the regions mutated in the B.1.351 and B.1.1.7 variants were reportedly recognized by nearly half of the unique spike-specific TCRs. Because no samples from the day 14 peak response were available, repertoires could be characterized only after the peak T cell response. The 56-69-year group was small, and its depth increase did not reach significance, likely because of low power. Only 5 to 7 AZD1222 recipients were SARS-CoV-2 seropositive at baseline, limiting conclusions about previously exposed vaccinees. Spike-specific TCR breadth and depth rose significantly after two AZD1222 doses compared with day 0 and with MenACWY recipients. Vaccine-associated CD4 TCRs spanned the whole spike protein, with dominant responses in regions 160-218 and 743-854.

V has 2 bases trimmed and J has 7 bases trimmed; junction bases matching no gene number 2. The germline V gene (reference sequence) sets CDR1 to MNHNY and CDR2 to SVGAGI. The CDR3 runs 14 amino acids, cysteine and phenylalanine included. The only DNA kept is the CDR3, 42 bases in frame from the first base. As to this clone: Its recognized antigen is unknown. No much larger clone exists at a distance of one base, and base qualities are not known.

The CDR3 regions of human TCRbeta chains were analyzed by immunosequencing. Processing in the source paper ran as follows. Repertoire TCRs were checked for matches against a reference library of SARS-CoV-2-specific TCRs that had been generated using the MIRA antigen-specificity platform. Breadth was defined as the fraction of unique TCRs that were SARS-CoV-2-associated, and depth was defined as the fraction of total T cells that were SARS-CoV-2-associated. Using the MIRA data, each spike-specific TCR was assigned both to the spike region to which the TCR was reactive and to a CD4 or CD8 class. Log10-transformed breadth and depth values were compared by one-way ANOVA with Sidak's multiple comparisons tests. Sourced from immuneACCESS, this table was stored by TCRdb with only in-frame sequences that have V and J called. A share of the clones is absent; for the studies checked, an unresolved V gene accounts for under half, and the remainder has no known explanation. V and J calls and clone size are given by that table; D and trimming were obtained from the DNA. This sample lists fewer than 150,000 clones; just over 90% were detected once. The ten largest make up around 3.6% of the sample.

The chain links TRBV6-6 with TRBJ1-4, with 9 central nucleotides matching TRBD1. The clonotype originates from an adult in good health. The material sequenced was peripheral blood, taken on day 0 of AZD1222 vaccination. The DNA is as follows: TGTGCCAGCAGTTACCGGGACAGGGCTGAAAAACTGTTTTTT. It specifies CASSYRDRAEKLFF.